This passage covers 15 T cell receptor beta chains from one sample sequenced in a study of identical twins. Each CDR3 protein gets one entry after TCRdb re-called the 5' RACE reads with MiXCR. The data contain around 470,000 distinct CDR3 sequences, approximately 15% of them singletons. These data also featured in a second study, about yellow fever vaccine responses in identical twins.

The specimen sequenced was CD4+ T cells sorted from blood. The receptors were gathered from a young woman in good health.

This clonotype was seen more than once but under ten times. V gene TRBV27 combines with J gene TRBJ2-3; D unresolved. The germline CDR1 and CDR2 sequences are MNHEY and SMNVEV (reference sequence). The CDR3 contains 15 residues. V lost 0 bases and J lost 8, with 15 bases in between. The CDR3 DNA reads as TGTGCCAGCAGTTTATCGTTGACCGGGCAGAGTACGCAGTATTTT. Its protein product is CASSLSLTGQSTQYF.

V gene TRBV5-1 combines with J gene TRBJ2-5; TRBD2 matches 9 bases. Germline CDR1 reads SGHRS; CDR2 reads YFSETQ. There are 17 residues in the CDR3. V gave up 4 bases and J gave up 2 bases; unmatched junction bases: 12. This chain's CDR3 is CASSVGAASGVQETQYF. The CDR3 DNA follows: TGCGCCAGCAGCGTAGGGGCGGCTAGCGGGGTTCAAGAGACCCAGTACTTC.

This clonotype occurred a few times. This chain uses TRBV15 with TRBJ2-7; D gene uncertain. Trimming removed 0 bases from V and 3 bases from J, with 6 bases in between. The CDR3 is 13 residues long. CDR1 is LNHNV and CDR2 is YYDKDF in the germline V gene (reference sequence). CDR3 in amino acids: CATSRDGRYEQYF. The CDR3 DNA reads as TGTGCCACCAGCAGAGATGGGCGCTACGAGCAGTACTTC.

This clonotype came up a few times. The V gene is TRBV12-3 or TRBV12-4, the J gene TRBJ2-7; D unclear. V dropped 6 bases and J dropped 2 bases, with 11 bases sitting between them. This CDR3 region has 13 residues. CDR3 DNA: TGTGCCAGCAGATCAGACCTCCCCTACGAGCAGTACTTC. As protein: CASRSDLPYEQYF.

The chain combines TRBV7-2 with TRBJ2-5; D gene unclear. Germline V lookup: CDR1 SGHTA, CDR2 FQGNSA. This CDR3 contains 17 residues. The V gene lost 5 bases and the J gene lost 0 bases, with 19 bases spanning the gap. The CDR3 region is CASSISRMQQYQETQYF. In DNA, the CDR3 is TGTGCCAGCAGCATATCAAGGATGCAACAGTACCAAGAGACCCAGTACTTC.

The table lists this clonotype with a few counts. This chain joins TRBV20-1 and TRBJ1-2; 7 bases are shared with TRBD1. CDR3 length: 14 residues. V dropped 1 base and J dropped 3; count of bases not matched to a gene: 5. Germline CDR1 reads DFQATT; CDR2 reads SNEGSKA (reference sequence). Here the CDR3 reads CSARALGGDYGYTF. CDR3 in DNA: TGCAGTGCTAGAGCTTTAGGGGGCGACTATGGCTACACCTTC.

The V call is TRBV5-1, the J call TRBJ2-7, with 8 bases fitting TRBD1. J was trimmed by 1 base and V by 8 bases; bases with no gene match: 5. Germline V gene sequence: CDR1 SGHRS, CDR2 YFSETQ. The CDR3 extends over 13 amino acids. CDR3 coding DNA: TGCGCCAGGAACTACAGGGGGTCCTACGAGCAGTACTTC. Translating gives CARNYRGSYEQYF. The variable domain in full, with the rest retrieved from reference TRBV5-1 and TRBJ2-7, is KAGVTQTPRYLIKTRGQQVTLSCSPISGHRSVSWYQQTPGQGLQFLFEYFSETQRNKGNFPGRFSGRQFSNSRSEMNVSTLELGDSALYLCARNYRGSYEQYFGPGTRLTVT.

The chain links TRBV4-1 to TRBJ2-2, with 10 bases matching TRBD1. The CDR3 has 16 amino acids. In germline, CDR1 is MGHRA, CDR2 YSYEKL. The ends lost 4 bases at V and 4 bases at J; junction bases unmatched: 6. CDR3 sequence: CASSRGTGASTGELFF. The CDR3 DNA sequence: TGCGCCAGCAGCCGTGGGACAGGGGCCTCCACCGGGGAGCTGTTTTTT.

This clonotype was recorded a few times. V gene TRBV29-1 combines with J gene TRBJ1-5; 9 bases agree with TRBD1. V trimming: 6 bases; J trimming: 2 bases; junction bases outside the gene matches: 8. Germline assignment: CDR1 SQVTM and CDR2 ANQGSEA. This CDR3 spans 15 amino acids. The CDR3 nucleotides read TGCAGCGTCTCGACAGGGGGGAATGGCAATCAGCCCCAGCATTTT. It is translated as CSVSTGGNGNQPQHF.

This clonotype was seen only once. J is TRBJ2-6 and V is TRBV10-3; 9 bases match TRBD2. The CDR3 runs 18 residues. The ends lost 6 bases at V and 1 base at J; junction bases unmatched: 10. The germline V gene encodes CDR1 ENHRY and CDR2 SYGVKD. The chain's CDR3 is CAISITGTSRSGANVLTF. The DNA of the CDR3 is TGTGCCATCAGCATTACCGGGACTAGCCGGTCTGGGGCCAACGTCCTGACTTTC.

This clonotype was seen a handful of times. The chain recombines TRBV3-1 with TRBJ2-2; tentatively, D is TRBD2 (7 bases). The V gene's germline CDR1 is LGHDT and CDR2 YNNKEL (reference sequence). V lost 3 bases, J lost 7 bases, and 15 bases lay in between. CDR3 length: 15 residues. CDR3 sequence reads: CASSHGGRVGGELFF. DNA for the CDR3: TGTGCCAGCAGCCACGGGGGGCGAGTAGGCGGGGAGCTGTTTTTT.

This chain uses TRBV7-2 with TRBJ2-7; D not resolved. The germline V gene encodes CDR1 SGHTA and CDR2 FQGNSA. The V gene lost 2 bases and the J gene lost 2 bases, with 13 bases spanning the gap. The CDR3 length is 15 residues. CDR3 residues: CASSLNPPGPYEQYF. The CDR3 DNA reads TGTGCCAGCAGCTTAAATCCGCCAGGCCCCTACGAGCAGTACTTC.

The rearrangement uses TRBV24-1 and TRBJ2-2, with D unclear. CDR1 KGHDR and CDR2 SFDVKD come from the germline V gene. The V end lost 10 bases, the J end lost 3 bases, and 5 bases lay between the germline ends. CDR3 size: 11 residues. DNA for the CDR3: TGTGCCACGGCCGACACCGGGGAGCTGTTTTTT. Translation: CATADTGELFF.

This clonotype has at least ten counts. The rearrangement links TRBV12-3 or TRBV12-4 to TRBJ2-5, with TRBD2 identical over 7 bases. The CDR3 spans 13 residues. V lost 7 bases and J lost 5; bases outside the gene matches: 7. CDR3 residues: CASIGLVPETQYF. The CDR3 bases are TGTGCCAGCATCGGACTAGTACCCGAGACCCAGTACTTC.

CDR3 DNA sequence: TGTGCCAGCAGCAAAGGAACAGGGCGGAGAGATACGCAGTATTTT. Encoded protein: CASSKGTGRRDTQYF. The V call is TRBV21-1, the J call TRBJ2-3; no check of the table's D call, TRBD1, against the DNA was made. TRBV21-1 is a known pseudogene. The CDR3 has 15 amino acids.